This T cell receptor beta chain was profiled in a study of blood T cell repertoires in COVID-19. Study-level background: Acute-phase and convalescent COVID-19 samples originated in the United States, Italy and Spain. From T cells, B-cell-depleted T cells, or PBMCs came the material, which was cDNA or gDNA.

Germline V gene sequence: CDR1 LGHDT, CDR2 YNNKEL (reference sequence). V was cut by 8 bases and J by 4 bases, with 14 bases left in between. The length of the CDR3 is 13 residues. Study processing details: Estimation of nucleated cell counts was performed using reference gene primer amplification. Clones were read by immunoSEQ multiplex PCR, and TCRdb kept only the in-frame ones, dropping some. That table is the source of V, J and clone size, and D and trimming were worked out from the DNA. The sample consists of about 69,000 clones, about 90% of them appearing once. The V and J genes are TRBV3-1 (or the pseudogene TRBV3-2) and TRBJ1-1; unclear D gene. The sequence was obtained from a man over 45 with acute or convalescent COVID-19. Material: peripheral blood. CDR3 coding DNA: TGTGCCAGCGGCCTCGCACCGGGCACTGAAGCTTTCTTT. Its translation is CASGLAPGTEAFF.